The next 26 T cell receptor beta chains were all read from a single sample in a study of T-cell memory formation after mild COVID-19. Using its own MiXCR run on the 5' RACE reads, TCRdb lists one record per CDR3 protein. The sample comprises 470,000 or so distinct CDR3 sequences, around a sixth of which are singletons, and approximately 13% rests with the top ten. Sequenced: PBMCs or a T cell subset sorted from them (not recorded which). These receptors were collected from an adult woman who had mild COVID-19 (a few samples of this study predate the infection). Cell type and time point are not known.

This sequence joins TRBV7-9 and TRBJ2-1, with TRBD2 as a possible D gene (6 bases). Germline V lookup: CDR1 SEHNR, CDR2 FQNEAQ (reference sequence). Deletions cut 2 bases from V and 0 bases from J, with 14 bases between. The CDR3 consists of 17 residues. The CDR3 DNA reads TGTGCCAGCAGCTTAACCCGGAGGGGAGGCTCCTACAATGAGCAGTTCTTC. Translation: CASSLTRRGGSYNEQFF.

This chain connects TRBV10-3 to TRBJ2-7, with D perhaps TRBD1 or TRBD2 (5 bases each). The CDR3 consists of 13 residues. Germline V gene sequence: CDR1 ENHRY, CDR2 SYGVKD. Trimming removed 0 bases at V and 5 bases at J, with 8 bases between. The CDR3 sequence: CAISESGENEQYF. CDR3 bases: TGTGCCATCAGTGAGTCGGGGGAGAACGAGCAGTACTTC.

This clonotype showed up just a few times. This chain uses TRBV7-8 with TRBJ2-1; weak D call: TRBD1 (5 bases). Germline V lookup: CDR1 SGHVS, CDR2 FQNEAQ. V was clipped by 3 bases and J by 0 bases, with 27 bases between them. This CDR3 has 21 amino acids. The CDR3 DNA follows: TGTGCCAGCAGCTTCCCGCCCTGGAAAAGGACGGATAGGGGCTCCTACAATGAGCAGTTCTTC. It is translated as CASSFPPWKRTDRGSYNEQFF.

The rearrangement joins TRBV6-5 to TRBJ1-2, with TRBD1 identical over 10 bases. Germline loops: CDR1 MNHEY, CDR2 SVGAGI. The V and J ends lost 6 bases and 8 bases, in that order; junction bases with no gene match: 6. CDR3 length: 13 residues. CDR3 DNA sequence: TGTGCCAGCAGAAATCGGGACAGGGGCGGCTACACCTTC. Translated: CASRNRDRGGYTF.

The CDR3 DNA reads TGCAGCGTTGAAATGACAGGGGAGGGAACTAACTATGGCTACACCTTC. Protein sequence: CSVEMTGEGTNYGYTF. This chain links TRBV29-1 with TRBJ1-2; 8 nucleotides line up with TRBD1. The CDR3 extends over 16 amino acids. Germline values: CDR1 SQVTM, CDR2 ANQGSEA. Trimming removed 2 bases from V and 0 bases from J; junction bases left unmatched: 8.

The gene calls are TRBV2 and TRBJ1-2; no definite D call. Trimming took off 1 base at V and 8 bases at J, with 8 bases between the two ends. This CDR3 is 12 amino acids long. Germline assignment: CDR1 SNHLY and CDR2 FYNNEI. The CDR3 nucleotides are TGTGCCAGCAGTGAAGAGTTTGGCGGCTACACCTTC. This codes for CASSEEFGGYTF.

This clonotype turned up a few times. DNA for the CDR3: TGTGCCAGCAGTTCCCTGGGATCCCCGCCCCAGCATTTT. Amino acid sequence: CASSSLGSPPQHF. V gene TRBV27 combines with J gene TRBJ1-5; D gene ambiguous. CDR3 length: 13 amino acids. The germline V gene encodes CDR1 MNHEY and CDR2 SMNVEV (reference sequence). V shed 4 bases and J shed 9 bases, with 13 bases lying between them.

This clonotype was seen only a few times. J is TRBJ2-3 and V is TRBV5-1; D gene ambiguous. This CDR3 spans 15 amino acids. Per the germline V gene, CDR1 is SGHRS and CDR2 is YFSETQ. V was shortened by 1 base and J by 0 bases, with 9 bases between the two germline ends. CDR3 sequence (DNA): TGCGCCAGCAGCTTGTTGGGGTATAGCACAGATACGCAGTATTTT. Its protein product is CASSLLGYSTDTQYF.

The chain couples TRBV7-3 to TRBJ2-3; tentative D call: TRBD2 (5 bases). CDR3 length: 14 amino acids. V dropped 5 bases and J dropped 5 bases, with 14 bases sitting between them. Germline CDR1 reads SGHTA; CDR2 reads FQGTGA. The CDR3 loop is CASSLTVGGDTQYF. The CDR3 coding sequence is TGTGCCAGCAGCCTCACGGTCGGAGGAGATACGCAGTATTTT.

This rearrangement joins TRBV7-2 to TRBJ2-1; D possibly uses TRBD1 or TRBD2 (5 bases each). The V gene lost 4 bases and the J gene lost 4 bases, with 20 bases spanning the gap. CDR3 length: 17 residues. Germline CDR1 and CDR2: SGHTA and FQGNSA. The CDR3 reads CASSSPVGDPGYNEQFF. For the CDR3, the DNA is TGTGCCAGCAGCTCCCCCGTCGGGGACCCCGGGTACAATGAGCAGTTCTTC.

This chain uses TRBV20-1 with TRBJ2-7; 8 bases map to TRBD1. Per the germline V gene, CDR1 is DFQATT and CDR2 is SNEGSKA (reference sequence). The V and J ends lost 0 bases and 0 bases, in that order; junction bases with no gene match: 7. The CDR3 runs 16 residues. Written as DNA, the CDR3 is TGCAGTGCTAGAGATCCGGGACAGGCCTTCTCCTACGAGCAGTACTTC. Translation gives CSARDPGQAFSYEQYF.

The V call is TRBV7-9, the J call TRBJ2-5; D call uncertain. The germline CDR1 and CDR2 sequences are SEHNR and FQNEAQ (reference sequence). Trimming removed 7 bases at V and 7 bases at J, with 16 bases between. This CDR3 has 13 residues. The CDR3 here is CASTPLGSGTQYF. The CDR3 nucleotides read TGTGCCAGCACCCCATTAGGTTCCGGGACCCAGTACTTC.

This clonotype showed up just a few times. The J gene is TRBJ2-7, the V gene TRBV7-3, with D tentatively TRBD1 (5 bases). V gave up 5 bases and J gave up 0 bases, with 11 bases separating them. CDR1 SGHTA and CDR2 FQGTGA come from the germline V gene. The CDR3 loop spans 14 amino acids. The CDR3 spells CASSPDRSSYEQYF. For the CDR3, the DNA is TGTGCCAGCAGCCCCGACAGAAGCTCCTACGAGCAGTACTTC.

The chain has TRBV20-1 and TRBJ2-7, with 8 bases that match TRBD1. The CDR3 sequence is 14 residues long. V lost 5 bases, J lost 2 bases, and 8 bases stayed unmatched. Germline loops: CDR1 DFQATT, CDR2 SNEGSKA (reference sequence). The CDR3 sequence: CSAGKQGVPYEQYF. CDR3 in DNA: TGCAGTGCTGGAAAACAGGGGGTTCCCTACGAGCAGTACTTC.

This clonotype was detected a few times. The rearrangement joins TRBV20-1 to TRBJ2-5, with TRBD2 matching over 9 bases. The CDR3 sequence is 17 residues long. Trimming cost V 6 bases and J 0 bases; bases outside gene matches: 14. Germline values: CDR1 DFQATT, CDR2 SNEGSKA (reference sequence). DNA for the CDR3: TGCAGTGCCCTCAGTTCTAGCGGGGTAACGTACCAAGAGACCCAGTACTTC. Its translation is CSALSSSGVTYQETQYF.

Here the CDR3 DNA reads TGTGCCAGCAGTTCTCTGGCAGGGGGCGCGGGTAATTCACCCCTCCACTTT. Amino acids: CASSSLAGGAGNSPLHF. The chain employs TRBV12-3 or TRBV12-4 and TRBJ1-6, with 8 nucleotides matching TRBD1. The CDR3 covers 17 residues. V lost 4 bases, J lost 6 bases, and 11 bases stayed unmatched.

In its sample, this clonotype was seen a few times. V and J are TRBV2 and TRBJ2-3; 8 bases align to TRBD2. The CDR3 runs 15 residues. The germline V gene has CDR1 SNHLY and CDR2 FYNNEI. The V and J ends lost 6 bases and 0 bases, in that order; junction bases with no gene match: 5. In DNA form, the CDR3 reads TGTGCCAGCAGAGCTTGGACTAGCAGCACAGATACGCAGTATTTT. It translates to CASRAWTSSTDTQYF.

This clonotype was seen many times. The chain uses TRBV7-9 and TRBJ2-3; D might be TRBD2 (6 bases). V shed 7 bases and J shed 2 bases, with 19 bases lying between them. Germline CDR1 SEHNR, CDR2 FQNEAQ (reference sequence). CDR3 length equals 16 residues. The CDR3 bases are TGTGCCAGCACTCCCTTCGGACGGGAGTCCACAGATACGCAGTATTTT. Its protein product is CASTPFGRESTDTQYF.

V usage is TRBV5-1 and J usage is TRBJ1-1, with D unclear. CDR1 is SGHRS and CDR2 is YFSETQ in the germline V gene. V lost 3 bases and J lost 1, with 16 bases in between. CDR3 length: 16 amino acids. This chain's CDR3 is CASSSGRGLTNTEAFF. CDR3 coding DNA: TGCGCCAGCAGCTCCGGCCGAGGACTCACGAACACTGAAGCTTTCTTT.

V usage is TRBV6-1 and J usage is TRBJ2-5; 8 bases align to TRBD1. CDR1 MNHNS and CDR2 SASEGT come from the germline V gene. This CDR3 has 14 residues. J was trimmed by 5 bases and V by 4 bases; bases with no gene match: 6. CDR3 protein: CASSVGDRLETQYF. DNA for the CDR3: TGTGCCAGCAGTGTAGGGGACAGGCTGGAGACCCAGTACTTC.

The chain couples TRBV29-1 to TRBJ1-1; the D gene is possibly TRBD1 (6 bases). Per germline, CDR1 SQVTM and CDR2 ANQGSEA. Between the trimmed V and J ends, which lost 6 bases and 3 bases, there was a span of 17 bases. This CDR3 spans 14 amino acids. The CDR3, as DNA: TGCAGCGTGATGACGGGGGCCATGTACACTGAAGCTTTCTTT. Translation: CSVMTGAMYTEAFF.

A note on this clonotype: A junction boundary mismatches the germline segment, possibly from a read error. The J gene is TRBJ2-3, the V gene TRBV7-7, with 9 nucleotides matching TRBD1. Germline V gene sequence: CDR1 SSHAT, CDR2 FNYEAQ (reference sequence). The CDR3 contains 15 residues. CDR3 DNA sequence: TGTGCTAGCAGCTTAAGGGACAGGGCTGTAGATACGCAGTATTTT. Its translation is CASSLRDRAVDTQYF.

This clonotype has only a few counts. This sequence joins TRBV20-1 and TRBJ2-4; 10 nucleotides align to TRBD2. In germline, CDR1 is DFQATT, CDR2 SNEGSKA (reference sequence). CDR3 length: 16 amino acids. V lost 0 bases and J lost 3; bases outside the gene matches: 5. The CDR3 coding sequence is TGCAGTGCTAGAGAGCCCGGGACTAGCGTCAAAAACATTCAGTACTTC. Translated, it gives CSAREPGTSVKNIQYF.

The chain employs TRBV5-1 and TRBJ2-5; 7 bases fit TRBD2. V dropped 5 bases and J dropped 2; count of bases not matched to a gene: 9. The CDR3 runs to 15 residues. CDR1 is SGHRS, CDR2 YFSETQ, per germline. CDR3 loop: CASSLVAGDQETQYF. In DNA form, the CDR3 reads TGCGCCAGCAGTCTCGTAGCGGGCGATCAAGAGACCCAGTACTTC.

V and J are TRBV12-3 or TRBV12-4 and TRBJ2-7, with TRBD1 matching 10 bases. Trimming cost V 6 bases and J 4 bases; bases outside gene matches: 9. This CDR3 is built from 15 residues. CDR3 loop: CASSRHGQGVYEQYF. The CDR3 nucleotides are TGTGCCAGCAGCCGACATGGACAGGGGGTATACGAGCAGTACTTC.

This clonotype was counted between two and nine times. The V gene is TRBV30, the J gene TRBJ1-2, with D possibly TRBD1 on 5 matching bases. The CDR3 has 13 amino acids. Per the germline V gene, CDR1 is GTSNPN and CDR2 is SVGIG (reference sequence). Trimming took off 3 bases at V and 4 bases at J, with 12 bases between the two ends. CDR3 DNA sequence: TGTGCCTGGAGCTCGGACAAACTCTATGGCTACACCTTC. This encodes CAWSSDKLYGYTF.